This record looks at one T cell receptor beta chain sequence and its context. The data derive from a study of shared clonotypes between healthy human individuals. Deletions cut 1 base from V and 6 bases from J, with 3 bases between. The CDR3 has 12 amino acids. Per the germline V gene, CDR1 is MDHEN and CDR2 is SYDVKM. The study separated CD4+ cells into CD45RA+ naive and CD45RA-negative memory subsets. Profiling relied on immunoSEQ multiplex PCR, and the TCRdb table lists in-frame clones only, not all of them. The table shows 2 million to 2.5 million clones, with nearly 97% occurring only once. This receptor was obtained from a man aged 18 to 29 in good health. The sequenced material came from naive CD4+ T cells sorted from blood. Subset reported: CD45RA+ positively selected. The rearrangement links TRBV28 to TRBJ2-2; D uncertain. The CDR3 bases are TGTGCCAGCAGTTTATACGCCGGGGAGCTGTTTTTT. This codes for CASSLYAGELFF. The full variable domain, in which reference TRBV28 and TRBJ2-2 provide the parts outside the CDR3, is DVKVTQSSRYLVKRTGEKVFLECVQDMDHENMFWYRQDPGLGLRLIYFSYDVKMKEKGDIPEGYSVSREKKERFSLILESASTNQTSMYLCASSLYAGELFFGEGSRLTVL.